Listed here is a single T cell receptor (beta chain). The antigen is unknown. Each donor was healthy, and each was a bone marrow donor. The data belong to a study of cytomegalovirus exposure and HLA in healthy donors. Study-level findings and limits: More clonal expansion characterized HLA-associated TCR beta chains than equally common others in a later analysis. Later analysis identified over 15,000 TCR beta sequences associated with HLA alleles, using a false discovery rate threshold of 0.05.

In the PCR, 60 Vbeta and 13 Jbeta primers were used. Assay used: immunoSEQ multiplex PCR; TCRdb lists only in-frame clones, some missing. Of roughly 93,000 clones listed, around 81% are singletons. Germline values: CDR1 SGDLS, CDR2 YYNGEE. V was clipped by 5 bases and J by 1 base, with 12 bases between them. This CDR3 contains 14 residues. The receptor comes from a man aged 25 to 45 in good health and CMV-seronegative. This chain uses TRBV9 with TRBJ2-5; D is perhaps TRBD1 (5 bases). Sample: PBMCs. The CDR3 nucleotides read TGTGCCAGCAGTAGACAGCCGACCCAAGAGACCCAGTACTTC. This encodes CASSRQPTQETQYF.